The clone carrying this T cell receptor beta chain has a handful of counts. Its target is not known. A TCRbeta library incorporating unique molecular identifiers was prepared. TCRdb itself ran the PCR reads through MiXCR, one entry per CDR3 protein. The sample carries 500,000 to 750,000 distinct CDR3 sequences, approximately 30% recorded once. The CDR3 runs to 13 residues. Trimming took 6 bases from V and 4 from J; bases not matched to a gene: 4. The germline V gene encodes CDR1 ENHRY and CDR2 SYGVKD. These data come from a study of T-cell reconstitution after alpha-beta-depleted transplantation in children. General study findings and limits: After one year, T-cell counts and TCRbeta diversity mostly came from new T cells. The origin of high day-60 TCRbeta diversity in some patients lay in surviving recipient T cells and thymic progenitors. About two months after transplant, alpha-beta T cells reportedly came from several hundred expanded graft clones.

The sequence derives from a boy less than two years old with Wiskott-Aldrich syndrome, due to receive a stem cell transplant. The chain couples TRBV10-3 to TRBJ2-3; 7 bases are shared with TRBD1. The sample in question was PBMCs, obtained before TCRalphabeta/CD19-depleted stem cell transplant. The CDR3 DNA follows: TGTGCCATCAGACACAGGGGCGCAGATACGCAGTATTTT. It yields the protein CAIRHRGADTQYF.